This T cell receptor (beta chain) was documented in a study of blood T cell repertoires in COVID-19. TCRdb's copy holds only in-frame clones and misses some; the assay was immunoSEQ multiplex PCR. The sample includes approximately 190,000 clones, roughly 82% seen only once; the top ten take 7.8%. The CDR3 is made up of 14 amino acids. Trimming removed 2 bases from V and 3 bases from J; junction bases left unmatched: 3. Germline V gene data show CDR1 as SGHDT and CDR2 as YYEEEE. V and J are TRBV5-6 and TRBJ2-7, with 9 bases that match TRBD1. The source of this sequence is a woman aged 55 to 70 with COVID-19, enrolled during active disease. Sequencing was done on a sample of peripheral blood. The CDR3 bases are TGTGCCAGCAGCTTTCCGGGACAGGGCTACGAGCAGTACTTC. Its translation is CASSFPGQGYEQYF. The entire variable domain, with the rest obtained from reference TRBV5-6 and TRBJ2-7, is as follows: DAGVTQSPTHLIKTRGQQVTLRCSPKSGHDTVSWYQQALGQGPQFIFQYYEEEERQRGNFPDRFSGHQFPNYSSELNVNALLLGDSALYLCASSFPGQGYEQYFGPGTRLTVT.